This T cell receptor (beta chain) comes out of a study of cytomegalovirus exposure and HLA in healthy donors. The PCR contained 60 Vbeta and 13 Jbeta primers. Only in-frame clones appear in the TCRdb table, and some are missing; sequencing was by immunoSEQ multiplex PCR. The repertoire holds some 120,000 clones, with about 84% as singletons. Germline V lookup: CDR1 SGDLS, CDR2 YYNGEE. This CDR3 is built from 14 residues. Trimming took 3 bases from V and 3 from J, leaving 11 bases between them. Study conclusions and caveats: It was assumed in the presence/absence analyses that sequencing depth was roughly uniform across donors.

As regards this clone: Its antigen is not known.

Sequencing was performed on PBMCs. This TCR came from a man aged 35 to 55 in good health and CMV-seronegative. The chain carries TRBV9 and TRBJ2-3, with D perhaps matching TRBD2 (6 bases). The CDR3 sequence: CASSEVGGTDTQYF. In DNA form, the CDR3 reads TGTGCCAGCAGCGAGGTGGGGGGAACAGATACGCAGTATTTT.